These 28 T cell receptor beta chains originate from one sample sequenced in a study of response to subunit inactivated influenza vaccine. TCRdb re-called the RT-PCR reads with MiXCR, one entry per CDR3 protein. The sample has around 580,000 distinct CDR3 sequences; 12% are singletons. The starting material was PBMCs from blood, obtained on the day of vaccination. The receptor source for this set is a man aged 50-59 years who received an inactivated influenza vaccine.

This clonotype has a handful of counts. The V gene is TRBV5-5, the J gene TRBJ1-2; D not certain. Germline values: CDR1 SGHKS, CDR2 YYEKEE (reference sequence). The germline V and J ends were trimmed by 9 bases and 0 bases, with 9 bases remaining between them. The CDR3 consists of 12 residues. For the CDR3, the DNA is TGTGCCACCACGGGAGCTAACTATGGCTACACCTTC. It encodes CATTGANYGYTF. The full variable domain, with the rest looked up from reference TRBV5-5 and TRBJ1-2, is DAGVTQSPTHLIKTRGQQVTLRCSPISGHKSVSWYQQVLGQGPQFIFQYYEKEERGRGNFPDRFSARQFPNYSSELNVNALLLGDSALYLCATTGANYGYTFGSGTRLTVV.

This clonotype was observed a few times. J is TRBJ1-1 and V is TRBV9, with D unresolved. CDR3 length equals 13 residues. The V end was cut by 0 bases, the J end by 5 bases, with 8 bases between. Germline CDR1 SGDLS, CDR2 YYNGEE. This chain's CDR3 is CASSVASSTEAFF. The CDR3 nucleotides are TGTGCCAGCAGCGTAGCTTCGAGTACTGAAGCTTTCTTT.

The rearrangement uses TRBV7-2 and TRBJ1-1; D ambiguous. V lost 1 base, J lost 11 bases, and 11 bases lay in between. The CDR3 is made up of 12 amino acids. Germline values: CDR1 SGHTA, CDR2 FQGNSA. The CDR3 region has the DNA TGTGCCAGCAGCTTAGGGGTTCGTTGGGCTTTCTTT. Amino acids: CASSLGVRWAFF. Variable domain in full (rest from reference TRBV7-2 and TRBJ1-1): GAGVSQSPSNKVTEKGKDVELRCDPISGHTALYWYRQSLGQGLEFLIYFQGNSAPDKSGLPSDRFSAERTGGSVSTLTIQRTQQEDSAVYLCASSLGVRWAFFGQGTRLTVV.

This chain joins TRBV7-6 and TRBJ2-7; no definite D call. Germline-derived CDR1 and CDR2 are SGHVS and FNYEAQ. The CDR3 contains 13 residues. The ends were cut back, 5 bases at V and 1 base at J, with 9 bases in the middle. The CDR3 reads CASSGYRSYEQYF. In DNA, the CDR3 is TGTGCCAGCAGCGGATACAGATCCTACGAGCAGTACTTC.

The chain combines TRBV21-1 with TRBJ2-1; no DNA check was done on the table's D call, TRBD2. TRBV21-1 is reported as a pseudogene. The CDR3 sequence is 17 residues long. DNA of the CDR3: TGTGCCAGCAGCAAAGGTTTCCCGGGACTACTTTACAATGAGCAGTTCTTC. This gives the protein CASSKGFPGLLYNEQFF.

The chain employs TRBV7-6 and TRBJ2-5; weak D call: TRBD1 (6 bases). The CDR3 has 14 amino acids. Germline-derived CDR1 and CDR2 are SGHVS and FNYEAQ. The V end lost 2 bases, the J end lost 5 bases, and 12 bases lay between the germline ends. The CDR3 nucleotides are TGTGCCAGCAGCTTAACACACAGGGCGGAGACCCAGTACTTC. It is translated as CASSLTHRAETQYF.

The rearrangement joins TRBV5-1 to TRBJ1-2; unclear D gene. The CDR3 is 15 amino acids. Between the trimmed V and J ends, which lost 4 bases and 2 bases, there was a span of 15 bases. CDR1 is SGHRS and CDR2 is YFSETQ in the germline V gene. The chain's CDR3 is CASSTSTSGNYGYTF. CDR3 coding DNA: TGCGCCAGCAGCACATCGACCAGTGGGAACTATGGCTACACCTTC.

The table lists this clonotype with a few counts. V and J are TRBV20-1 and TRBJ2-1, with TRBD1 identical over 9 bases. Germline loops: CDR1 DFQATT, CDR2 SNEGSKA (reference sequence). Trimming removed 5 bases from V and 5 bases from J; junction bases left unmatched: 7. The CDR3 runs 14 residues. The CDR3 loop reads CSADRDRADNEQFF. The CDR3 DNA follows: TGCAGTGCTGACCGGGACAGGGCTGACAATGAGCAGTTCTTC.

This clonotype was found a few times. This chain joins TRBV12-3 or TRBV12-4 and TRBJ1-1, with a tentative D call TRBD1 (6 bases). With 6 bases removed from V and 11 bases from J, the gap between germline ends came to 16 bases. The CDR3 is 12 residues long. CDR3 sequence reads: CASSRTGFGAFF. In DNA, the CDR3 is TGTGCCAGCAGCCGAACAGGGTTCGGCGCTTTCTTT.

The chain has TRBV6-2 or TRBV6-3 and TRBJ2-7; 7 bases are shared with TRBD1. The CDR3 totals 15 residues. Losses at the gene ends were 4 bases for V and 0 bases for J; bases not matched to a gene: 6. Germline CDR1 MNHEY, CDR2 SVGEGT. CDR3 amino acids: CASSSPWTGSYEQYF. As DNA, the CDR3 is TGTGCCAGCAGTTCCCCATGGACAGGCTCCTACGAGCAGTACTTC.

This clonotype was picked up many times. CDR3 in amino acids: CASSLDRGSYGYTF. In DNA form, the CDR3 reads TGTGCCAGCAGCCTCGACAGGGGGAGTTATGGCTACACCTTC. J is TRBJ1-2 and V is TRBV12-3 or TRBV12-4, with 9 bases that match TRBD1. With 6 bases clipped from V and 5 bases from J, the junction kept 7 bases outside the gene matches. This CDR3 has 14 residues.

The rearrangement joins TRBV11-2 to TRBJ2-1, with D possibly being TRBD1 (5 bases). V was cut by 2 bases and J by 2 bases, with 16 bases left in between. Germline CDR1 SGHAT, CDR2 FQNNGV. This CDR3 contains 17 residues. The CDR3 DNA reads as TGTGCCAGCAGCTTATTCCTGGGGAAGGGGACCTACAATGAGCAGTTCTTC. Translated: CASSLFLGKGTYNEQFF.

This clonotype showed up many times. The chain couples TRBV5-5 to TRBJ1-1, with TRBD1 matching over 7 bases. This CDR3 comprises 15 residues. J was trimmed by 4 bases and V by 3 bases; bases with no gene match: 9. Germline lookup yields CDR1 SGHKS and CDR2 YYEKEE (reference sequence). The CDR3 DNA reads TGTGCCAGCAGCTCACAACAGGGGCGCGGCACTGAAGCTTTCTTT. Amino acids: CASSSQQGRGTEAFF.

The chain couples TRBV5-4 to TRBJ2-5; D may be TRBD1 (6 bases). The CDR3 extends over 14 amino acids. Between the trimmed V and J ends, which lost 4 bases and 4 bases, there was a span of 14 bases. From germline, CDR1 is SGHNT and CDR2 YYREEE (reference sequence). In DNA form, the CDR3 reads TGTGCCAGCAGCCCTCAGGGGAGCGTAGAGACCCAGTACTTC. This gives the protein CASSPQGSVETQYF.

In this sample, this clonotype turned up many times. The chain couples TRBV6-1 to TRBJ2-7; 9 bases line up with TRBD1. The V and J ends lost 6 bases and 5 bases, in that order; junction bases with no gene match: 8. Germline V gene sequence: CDR1 MNHNS, CDR2 SASEGT. The CDR3 has 14 amino acids. CDR3 amino acids: CASSSGRTGDEQYF. CDR3 nucleotide sequence: TGTGCCAGCAGCTCCGGCCGGACAGGGGACGAGCAGTACTTC.

Ten or more counts support this clonotype. The chain uses TRBV5-1 and TRBJ2-7; a weak D match, TRBD1 (6 bases). Germline V gene sequence: CDR1 SGHRS, CDR2 YFSETQ. With 4 bases removed from V and 1 base from J, the gap between germline ends came to 12 bases. The CDR3 has 14 residues. The CDR3 is CASSKTTGSYEQYF. CDR3 nucleotide sequence: TGCGCCAGCAGCAAAACCACAGGGTCCTACGAGCAGTACTTC.

This clonotype was counted between two and nine times. The chain carries TRBV20-1 and TRBJ1-2; D gene unclear. Trimming pared 6 bases from V and 1 base from J, leaving 9 bases between. The CDR3 is 12 amino acids. CDR1 and CDR2 (germline): DFQATT, SNEGSKA (reference sequence). In nucleotides, the CDR3 is TGCAGTGCCAGGACGGATAACTATGGCTACACCTTC. This translates into CSARTDNYGYTF.

The CDR3 sequence: CASSSPELAGGQFF. For the CDR3, the DNA is TGTGCCAGCAGCTCCCCGGAGCTAGCGGGAGGGCAGTTCTTC. The chain uses TRBV7-6 and TRBJ2-1; 11 bases map to TRBD2. The CDR3 sequence is 14 residues long. Germline V gives CDR1 SGHVS, CDR2 FNYEAQ. V shed 4 bases and J 12 bases; nucleotides not matched to a gene: 8.

A few counts support this clonotype. The chain combines TRBV13 with TRBJ2-7, with TRBD1 matching 8 bases. Germline CDR1 PRHDT, CDR2 FYEKMQ (reference sequence). The CDR3 runs 17 residues. V was clipped by 2 bases and J by 3 bases; unmatched bases: 12. CDR3 residues: CASSLQAIGTGGYEQYF. The CDR3 coding sequence is TGTGCCAGCAGCTTACAGGCGATCGGAACAGGGGGCTACGAGCAGTACTTC. Full variable domain (remainder filled in from reference TRBV13 and TRBJ2-7): AAGVIQSPRHLIKEKRETATLKCYPIPRHDTVYWYQQGPGQDPQFLISFYEKMQSDKGSIPDRFSAQQFSDYHSELNMSSLELGDSALYFCASSLQAIGTGGYEQYFGPGTRLTVT.

The chain couples TRBV28 to TRBJ1-2; TRBD1 matches 10 bases. The V segment lost 5 bases and the J segment 8 bases; nucleotides outside the gene matches: 8. This CDR3 spans 14 amino acids. Per the germline V gene, CDR1 is MDHEN and CDR2 is SYDVKM. CDR3 DNA: TGTGCCAGCAGTGCGACAGGGGGCGAAGAAGGCTACACCTTC. Translated: CASSATGGEEGYTF.

The sample holds a few counts of this clonotype. This chain links TRBV20-1 with TRBJ2-7, with TRBD1 matching over 9 bases. Germline CDR1 reads DFQATT; CDR2 reads SNEGSKA (reference sequence). The CDR3 has 15 amino acids. V shed 1 base, J shed 5 bases, and the junction held 9 bases outside the gene matches. The CDR3 spells CSARVGTGSRDEQYF. For the CDR3, the DNA is TGCAGTGCTAGAGTGGGGACAGGGAGTAGGGACGAGCAGTACTTC.

This clonotype was counted many times. This chain uses TRBV7-2 with TRBJ1-5, with TRBD1 matching 9 bases. This CDR3 comprises 14 residues. The junction had 8 bases not matched to a gene; V was cut back by 7 bases and J by 7 bases. From germline, CDR1 is SGHTA and CDR2 FQGNSA. DNA for the CDR3: TGTGCCAGCACCCGACAGGGGGAAGGACAGCCCCAGCATTTT. Translating it yields CASTRQGEGQPQHF.

The chain links TRBV7-9 to TRBJ2-1; D may be TRBD2 (5 bases). The V gene's germline CDR1 is SEHNR and CDR2 FQNEAQ (reference sequence). V lost 7 bases and J 2 bases, leaving 15 bases between the germline ends. This CDR3 region has 15 residues. The CDR3 DNA reads TGTGCCAGCACCCCTATGCCGGGGACCTACAATGAGCAGTTCTTC. Its protein is CASTPMPGTYNEQFF.

Only a few counts were recorded for this clonotype. V usage is TRBV5-1 and J usage is TRBJ1-4; D remains ambiguous. CDR3 length: 14 residues. The germline CDR1 and CDR2 sequences are SGHRS and YFSETQ. Trimming removed 0 bases at V and 2 bases at J, with 5 bases between. CDR3 sequence: CASSLGETNEKLFF. For the CDR3, the DNA is TGCGCCAGCAGCTTGGGAGAGACTAATGAAAAACTGTTTTTT.

The sample holds a few counts of this clonotype. The J gene is TRBJ1-1, the V gene TRBV5-1; no firm D call. Germline lookup yields CDR1 SGHRS and CDR2 YFSETQ. Trimming took off 4 bases at V and 1 base at J, with 14 bases between the two ends. This CDR3 has 15 residues. CDR3 sequence reads: CASSASVRGNTEAFF. CDR3 nucleotide sequence: TGCGCCAGCAGCGCCTCGGTGCGGGGGAACACTGAAGCTTTCTTT. Looking up the rest from reference TRBV5-1 and TRBJ1-1 gives the full variable domain: KAGVTQTPRYLIKTRGQQVTLSCSPISGHRSVSWYQQTPGQGLQFLFEYFSETQRNKGNFPGRFSGRQFSNSRSEMNVSTLELGDSALYLCASSASVRGNTEAFFGQGTRLTVV.

This chain uses TRBV3-1 with TRBJ2-6; D remains unclear. V lost 1 base to trimming and J lost 0 bases, with 4 bases between them. Germline-derived CDR1 and CDR2 are LGHDT and YNNKEL (reference sequence). The length of the CDR3 is 15 residues. DNA for the CDR3: TGTGCCAGCAGCCAAGGGGGCTCTGGGGCCAACGTCCTGACTTTC. Its translation is CASSQGGSGANVLTF.

The chain recombines TRBV3-1 with TRBJ2-1; TRBD1 agrees at 10 bases. The germline gives CDR1 LGHDT, CDR2 YNNKEL (reference sequence). V lost 6 bases and J lost 4; bases outside the gene matches: 6. There are 15 residues in the CDR3. Here the CDR3 DNA reads TGTGCCAGCAGTCGGACGGGACAGGGGTACAATGAGCAGTTCTTC. Translating gives CASSRTGQGYNEQFF.

This clonotype was recorded a few times. This chain connects TRBV18 to TRBJ2-1; no definite D call. Germline loops: CDR1 KGHSH, CDR2 LQKENI. The CDR3 sequence is 15 residues long. Trimming took 3 bases from V and 0 from J, leaving 9 bases between them. The CDR3 DNA is TGTGCCAGCTCACCTTCGCCCAGCTCCTACAATGAGCAGTTCTTC. Its protein is CASSPSPSSYNEQFF.